The 7 T cell receptor beta chains presented below share a single source sample, sequenced in a study of PD-1 blockade in classical Hodgkin lymphoma. Data came from immunoSEQ multiplex PCR; TCRdb stores just in-frame clones and leaves some out. The sample includes 50,000 or so clones, around 75% of them seen just once. Every patient had relapsed following autologous stem cell transplantation, and cohorts differed in brentuximab vedotin exposure. The sequences come from peripheral blood mononuclear cells (PBMCs), collected before the second cycle of nivolumab. The source is a human donor with classical Hodgkin lymphoma.

The gene calls are TRBV6-1 and TRBJ2-1; D is unresolved. The CDR3 contains 12 residues. Germline CDR1 and CDR2: MNHNS and SASEGT. V gave up 3 bases and J gave up 9 bases, with 9 bases separating them. CDR3 region: CASSDPVGEQFF. The CDR3 DNA reads TGTGCCAGCAGTGATCCGGTGGGTGAGCAGTTCTTC.

The V and J genes are TRBV6-5 and TRBJ2-3; D call uncertain. Germline lookup yields CDR1 MNHEY and CDR2 SVGAGI. This CDR3 has 13 residues. Trimming shortened V by 6 bases and J by 4 bases, and 11 bases separated the two germline ends. The CDR3 region is CASSPSRPDTQYF. DNA for the CDR3: TGTGCCAGCAGCCCGAGTCGCCCAGATACGCAGTATTTT.

The chain uses TRBV7-9 and TRBJ1-2, with D tentatively TRBD1 (5 bases). The ends were cut back, 5 bases at V and 7 bases at J, with 11 bases in the middle. Per the germline V gene, CDR1 is SEHNR and CDR2 is FQNEAQ (reference sequence). The CDR3 runs 12 residues. CDR3 sequence (DNA): TGTGCCAGCAGCCCGACAGTTGGTGGCTACACCTTC. Translation gives CASSPTVGGYTF. The full variable domain, its missing parts supplied by reference TRBV7-9 and TRBJ1-2, is DTGVSQNPRHKITKRGQNVTFRCDPISEHNRLYWYRQTLGQGPEFLTYFQNEAQLEKSRLLSDRFSAERPKGSFSTLEIQRTEQGDSAMYLCASSPTVGGYTFGSGTRLTVV.

The V and J genes are TRBV6-6 and TRBJ2-5; possible D gene TRBD2, 6 bases. The CDR3 sequence is 11 residues long. V lost 6 bases to trimming and J lost 5 bases, with 7 bases between them. In germline, CDR1 is MNHNY, CDR2 SVGAGI (reference sequence). The CDR3 region has the DNA TGTGCCAGCAGGGCGGGGGAGACCCAGTACTTC. Translated: CASRAGETQYF.

The genes are TRBV5-5 and TRBJ2-1; tentatively, D is TRBD1 or TRBD2 (5 bases each). Deletions cut 1 base from V and 2 bases from J, with 10 bases between. Germline V gives CDR1 SGHKS, CDR2 YYEKEE (reference sequence). This CDR3 comprises 15 residues. CDR3 DNA sequence: TGTGCCAGCAGCTTGACCGGGGCCCCCTACAATGAGCAGTTCTTC. It yields the protein CASSLTGAPYNEQFF.

The chain uses TRBV7-2 and TRBJ2-5; 7 bases map to TRBD2. The germline V gene encodes CDR1 SGHTA and CDR2 FQGNSA. CDR3 length: 14 residues. With V trimmed by 2 bases and J by 5 bases, 5 bases remained unmatched. This chain's CDR3 is CASSLKGLGETQYF. CDR3 DNA: TGTGCCAGCAGCTTAAAAGGACTAGGGGAGACCCAGTACTTC.

The chain links TRBV6-5 to TRBJ2-1; no reliable D call. The CDR3 runs 12 residues. V was cut by 5 bases and J by 8 bases, with 10 bases left in between. Germline CDR1 and CDR2: MNHEY and SVGAGI. In DNA form, the CDR3 reads TGTGCCAGCAGTCGGACCCGAGATGAGCAGTTCTTC. This gives the protein CASSRTRDEQFF.